The 32 T cell receptor beta chains below all came from one sample that was sequenced in a study of control samples from healthy donors and cancer patients (dated by TCRdb to the early 2020s). Library preparation employed the immunoSEQ multiplex PCR assay. The clones in this table, taken by TCRdb from immuneACCESS, are in-frame only. Not every clone is retained; where verified, under half of the shortfall comes from an unresolved V gene, and the cause of the rest is unknown. The sample table lists 150,000 or so clones, 80% to 95% of them with a count of one. Less than 7% of the sample is taken by the ten largest. Material for sequencing was blood. Receptors originate from a man aged 18 to 29 in good health.

This chain links TRBV5-1 with TRBJ2-1, with 10 positions matching TRBD2. This CDR3 contains 15 residues. The junction had 6 bases not matched to a gene; V was cut back by 1 base and J by 8 bases. The germline gives CDR1 SGHRS, CDR2 YFSETQ. CDR3 region: CASSLTSGALDEQFF. The DNA of the CDR3 is TGCGCCAGCAGCTTGACTAGCGGGGCTTTGGATGAGCAGTTCTTC.

The genes are TRBV4-1 and TRBJ2-3; TRBD2 matches at 13 bases. This CDR3 contains 17 residues. Germline CDR1 and CDR2: MGHRA and YSYEKL. Trimming removed 1 base from V and 4 bases from J; junction bases left unmatched: 5. CDR3 DNA sequence: TGCGCCAGCAGCCAAGTACTAGCGGGGGGGCCCCCAGATACGCAGTATTTT. Translation: CASSQVLAGGPPDTQYF.

The V and J genes are TRBV11-1 and TRBJ1-3; D not certain. CDR3 length: 14 amino acids. With 8 bases removed from V and 0 bases from J, the gap between germline ends came to 11 bases. The germline CDR1 and CDR2 sequences are SGHAT and FQDESV (reference sequence). CDR3 nucleotides: TGTGCCAGCCGAGGTGCTCGCTCTGGAAACACCATATATTTT. Residues: CASRGARSGNTIYF. The entire variable domain, with the rest obtained from reference TRBV11-1 and TRBJ1-3, is as follows: EAEVAQSPRYKITEKSQAVAFWCDPISGHATLYWYRQILGQGPELLVQFQDESVVDDSQLPKDRFSAERLKGVDSTLKIQPAELGDSAMYLCASRGARSGNTIYFGEGSWLTVV.

The DNA for the CDR3 is TGTGCCAGCAGCGCCCCTAGCGGGGGGGCCTTGGGGGAGACCCAGTACTTC. Translation: CASSAPSGGALGETQYF. The chain links TRBV9 to TRBJ2-5; TRBD2 matches at 12 bases. This CDR3 is 17 amino acids long. With V trimmed by 3 bases and J by 5 bases, 11 bases remained unmatched. The germline gives CDR1 SGDLS, CDR2 YYNGEE. Together with reference TRBV9 and TRBJ2-5, the CDR3 gives the full variable domain: DSGVTQTPKHLITATGQRVTLRCSPRSGDLSVYWYQQSLDQGLQFLIQYYNGEERAKGNILERFSAQQFPDLHSELNLSSLELGDSALYFCASSAPSGGALGETQYFGPGTRLLVL.

The chain is built from TRBV5-4 and TRBJ1-2; 7 bases are a match to TRBD1. Germline CDR1 is SGHNT and CDR2 is YYREEE (reference sequence). V lost 1 base, J lost 4 bases, and 1 base stayed unmatched. CDR3 length: 13 residues. The DNA of the CDR3 is TGTGCCAGCAGCTTGAGGGACAGCTATGGCTACACCTTC. Protein sequence: CASSLRDSYGYTF.

V gene TRBV14 combines with J gene TRBJ1-2, with unresolved D. Trimming stripped 4 bases from V and 6 bases from J, with 18 bases between. The germline gives CDR1 SGHDN, CDR2 FVKESK. This CDR3 region has 15 residues. CDR3 nucleotides: TGTGCCAGCAGCCCAGCGACGCCGCGACGACATGGCTACACCTTC. Its protein product is CASSPATPRRHGYTF.

The chain employs TRBV10-3 and TRBJ2-7, with D maybe TRBD2 (5 bases). The germline V gene encodes CDR1 ENHRY and CDR2 SYGVKD. The CDR3 is 14 residues long. Trimming removed 4 bases at V and 7 bases at J, with 17 bases between. CDR3 coding DNA: TGTGCCATCAGTGTAACAGCGGTAGTGGAGGAGCAGTACTTC. Translation: CAISVTAVVEEQYF.

V is TRBV15 and J is TRBJ1-1; no clear D gene. V lost 3 bases to trimming and J lost 6 bases, with 8 bases between them. In germline, CDR1 is LNHNV, CDR2 YYDKDF (reference sequence). The CDR3 runs 12 residues. The CDR3, as DNA: TGTGCCACCAGCAGTGATGACCCTGAAGCTTTCTTT. Translation gives CATSSDDPEAFF.

The J gene is TRBJ1-5, the V gene TRBV2, with 7 bases matching TRBD1. V was clipped by 6 bases and J by 0 bases; unmatched bases: 5. The germline gives CDR1 SNHLY, CDR2 FYNNEI. This CDR3 has 15 amino acids. Written as DNA, the CDR3 is TGTGCCAGCAGCGGGACAGCTTATAGCAATCAGCCCCAGCATTTT. It encodes CASSGTAYSNQPQHF.

This clone was picked up one time. V and J are TRBV5-6 and TRBJ2-7, with D unclear. The CDR3 is 13 residues long. V lost 2 bases to trimming and J lost 6 bases, with 12 bases between them. Germline CDR1 is SGHDT and CDR2 is YYEEEE. As DNA, the CDR3 is TGTGCCAGCAGCTTCCCTAGGACGGGCGAGCAGTACTTC. Encoded protein: CASSFPRTGEQYF.

CDR3 sequence: CASSVAGSGYTF. The DNA of the CDR3 is TGTGCCAGCAGCGTAGCGGGGTCTGGCTACACCTTC. This chain joins TRBV9 and TRBJ1-2, with unresolved D. This CDR3 has 12 amino acids. The V and J ends lost 0 bases and 7 bases respectively, with 7 bases between them. The V gene's germline CDR1 is SGDLS and CDR2 YYNGEE.

V is TRBV11-2 and J is TRBJ2-3; tentative D call: TRBD2 (6 bases). This CDR3 spans 14 amino acids. Germline V gene sequence: CDR1 SGHAT, CDR2 FQNNGV. V lost 5 bases, J lost 8 bases, and 17 bases lay in between. The CDR3 DNA is TGTGCCAGCAGCCCGGGGGTAGATGAAGGTACGCAGTATTTT. It translates to CASSPGVDEGTQYF.

This chain uses TRBV7-9 with TRBJ1-5; D gene unclear. The CDR3 consists of 13 residues. CDR1 is SEHNR, CDR2 FQNEAQ, per germline (reference sequence). V was clipped by 5 bases and J by 7 bases, with 12 bases between them. CDR3 loop: CASSLKVGQPQHF. DNA for the CDR3: TGTGCCAGCAGCCTAAAAGTTGGGCAGCCCCAGCATTTT.

The chain combines TRBV7-3 with TRBJ2-5; 9 nucleotides line up with TRBD2. This CDR3 is 15 amino acids long. The germline V gene has CDR1 SGHTA and CDR2 FQGTGA. Trimming at V came to 2 bases and at J to 5 bases, leaving 6 bases not matched to a gene. The CDR3 protein is CASSLDAGGPETQYF. CDR3 nucleotides: TGTGCCAGCAGCTTAGACGCGGGGGGGCCCGAGACCCAGTACTTC.

The genes are TRBV29-1 and TRBJ1-2; D remains ambiguous. Trimming took 4 bases from V and 2 from J, leaving 8 bases between them. CDR1 is SQVTM, CDR2 ANQGSEA, per germline. The CDR3 has 12 residues. CDR3 in amino acids: CSVAFRNYGYTF. CDR3 nucleotide sequence: TGCAGCGTTGCCTTTAGGAACTATGGCTACACCTTC.

This clone was found once. CDR3 nucleotides: TGTGCCAGCTCAGACCGACAGGGGATAGCCAAAAACATTCAGTACTTC. Translated, it gives CASSDRQGIAKNIQYF. The chain couples TRBV18 to TRBJ2-4; TRBD1 matches at 8 bases. Losses at the gene ends were 5 bases for V and 0 bases for J; bases not matched to a gene: 6. Germline V gene data show CDR1 as KGHSH and CDR2 as LQKENI. The CDR3 length is 16 residues.

This chain uses TRBV19 with TRBJ2-5, with 7 bases fitting TRBD1. The CDR3 is 18 amino acids. V lost 9 bases, J lost 1 base, and 20 bases stayed unmatched. Germline assignment: CDR1 LNHDA and CDR2 SQIVND (reference sequence). CDR3: CASSPPLGARQGQETQYF. CDR3 sequence (DNA): TGTGCCAGCAGCCCTCCCCTGGGAGCTAGACAGGGCCAAGAGACCCAGTACTTC.

This chain links TRBV10-1 with TRBJ1-3; 7 bases fit TRBD1. The length of the CDR3 is 15 residues. J gave up 0 bases and V 6 bases, and 5 bases lay outside the gene matches. CDR1 WNHNN and CDR2 SYGVQD come from the germline V gene (reference sequence). In DNA, the CDR3 is TGCGCCAGCAGGGGACAGAGCCACTCTGGAAACACCATATATTTT. It codes for CASRGQSHSGNTIYF.

This chain joins TRBV6-5 and TRBJ2-2; TRBD2 is a possible D gene (5 bases). The CDR3 loop spans 15 amino acids. V lost 7 bases, J lost 6 bases, and 18 bases lay in between. Germline assignment: CDR1 MNHEY and CDR2 SVGAGI. The CDR3 loop is CASTPGEGESGELFF. The DNA for the CDR3 is TGTGCCAGCACCCCTGGCGAGGGCGAGTCCGGGGAGCTGTTTTTT.

The rearrangement links TRBV10-3 to TRBJ1-2; the match to TRBD1 covers 7 bases. The germline V gene encodes CDR1 ENHRY and CDR2 SYGVKD. Trimming at V came to 10 bases and at J to 7 bases, leaving 12 bases not matched to a gene. This CDR3 is 13 amino acids long. The CDR3 is CATRGIQRIGYTF. The CDR3, as DNA: TGTGCCACCAGGGGGATACAGCGAATTGGCTACACCTTC.

The chain combines TRBV23-1 with TRBJ1-5; no clear D gene. TRBV23-1 is classed as an ORF, of uncertain function. The CDR3 is made up of 15 amino acids. Trimming pared 0 bases from V and 5 bases from J, leaving 11 bases between. The CDR3 loop reads CASSQSGRDDQPQHF. The CDR3 DNA reads TGCGCCAGCAGTCAATCGGGGAGGGATGATCAGCCCCAGCATTTT.

The V and J genes are TRBV11-3 and TRBJ1-1; weak D call: TRBD1 (5 bases). V lost 5 bases and J 7 bases, leaving 14 bases between the germline ends. Germline CDR1 is SGHNT and CDR2 is YENEEA. There are 13 residues in the CDR3. The CDR3 here is CASSRTPGLEAFF. CDR3 coding DNA: TGTGCCAGCAGCAGGACCCCGGGGCTTGAAGCTTTCTTT.

The V and J genes are TRBV6-6 and TRBJ1-2; 8 nucleotides match TRBD1. CDR1 MNHNY and CDR2 SVGAGI come from the germline V gene (reference sequence). J was trimmed by 2 bases and V by 10 bases; bases with no gene match: 6. This CDR3 has 13 amino acids. CDR3 bases: TGTGCCACCTGGGACAGGCAAAACTATGGCTACACCTTC. It is translated as CATWDRQNYGYTF.

The chain links TRBV9 to TRBJ2-1, with 7 nucleotides matching TRBD2. CDR3 size: 16 residues. V gave up 0 bases and J gave up 4 bases; unmatched junction bases: 7. Germline-derived CDR1 and CDR2 are SGDLS and YYNGEE. The CDR3 DNA sequence: TGTGCCAGCAGCGTAGTCGATTTGGGGGGGTACAATGAGCAGTTCTTC. This sequence encodes CASSVVDLGGYNEQFF.

The V gene is TRBV11-2, the J gene TRBJ2-1; weak D call: TRBD2 (6 bases). From germline, CDR1 is SGHAT and CDR2 FQNNGV. Trimming pared 7 bases from V and 7 bases from J, leaving 20 bases between. The CDR3 loop spans 15 amino acids. The CDR3 DNA reads TGTGCCAGCACCGTGGGGCAGTCGGCGGGGAATGAGCAGTTCTTC. The encoded protein is CASTVGQSAGNEQFF.

This clone was counted only a few times. This chain uses TRBV6-5 with TRBJ2-7; D perhaps matches TRBD2 (5 bases). This CDR3 is 14 amino acids long. CDR1 MNHEY and CDR2 SVGAGI come from the germline V gene. The V gene lost 2 bases and the J gene lost 7 bases, with 15 bases spanning the gap. CDR3 amino acids: CASSYGRRTGEQYF. The CDR3 DNA reads TGTGCCAGCAGTTACGGGCGGAGGACGGGGGAGCAGTACTTC.

CDR3 sequence (DNA): TGTGCCAGCAGACGGACAGGGGGCACCGGGGAGCTGTTTTTT. As protein: CASRRTGGTGELFF. The J gene is TRBJ2-2, the V gene TRBV4-2, with 10 bases identical to TRBD1. J was trimmed by 4 bases and V by 6 bases; bases with no gene match: 2. There are 14 residues in the CDR3. Germline CDR1 and CDR2: LGHNA and YNFKEQ.

The chain uses TRBV3-1 (or the pseudogene TRBV3-2) and TRBJ1-1, with no clear D. Trimming removed 1 base from V and 6 bases from J, with 15 bases in between. CDR1 and CDR2 from the germline V gene are LGHDT and YNNKEL (reference sequence). The CDR3 is 15 amino acids. CDR3 nucleotides: TGTGCCAGCAGCCAAGGCCCCCTGGGAGGAGCTGAAGCTTTCTTT. Amino acids: CASSQGPLGGAEAFF.

The CDR3 reads CASSSAGGGAYEQYF. In DNA, the CDR3 is TGCGCCAGCAGCTCTGCTGGCGGGGGGGCCTACGAGCAGTACTTC. The chain carries TRBV4-1 and TRBJ2-7; 9 nucleotides align to TRBD2. Germline CDR1 and CDR2: MGHRA and YSYEKL. This CDR3 has 15 residues. J gave up 2 bases and V 5 bases, and 7 bases lay outside the gene matches.

The chain recombines TRBV6-5 with TRBJ1-2; the match to TRBD1 covers 8 bases. The germline V gene encodes CDR1 MNHEY and CDR2 SVGAGI. This CDR3 has 15 amino acids. After removal of 1 base from V and 4 bases from J, the junction contained 5 bases not matched to a gene. DNA for the CDR3: TGTGCCAGCAGTTACTTGGACAGGGTTACCTATGGCTACACCTTC. Its protein is CASSYLDRVTYGYTF.

V is TRBV6-1 and J is TRBJ2-7; D call uncertain. The CDR3 length is 12 residues. Germline V CDR1 and CDR2: MNHNS, SASEGT. V dropped 3 bases and J dropped 3 bases, with 6 bases sitting between them. This chain's CDR3 is CASSDEHYEQYF. In DNA, the CDR3 is TGTGCCAGCAGTGACGAACACTACGAGCAGTACTTC.

The J gene is TRBJ2-2, the V gene TRBV5-4, with D possibly being TRBD2 (6 bases). The CDR3 runs 15 residues. Germline V gives CDR1 SGHNT, CDR2 YYREEE (reference sequence). V lost 4 bases to trimming and J lost 7 bases, with 17 bases between them. Written as DNA, the CDR3 is TGTGCCAGCAGCGGCGGGGCCATGAGGAGCGGGGAGCTGTTTTTT. This sequence encodes CASSGGAMRSGELFF. The full variable domain, rest sourced from reference TRBV5-4 and TRBJ2-2, is ETGVTQSPTHLIKTRGQQVTLRCSSQSGHNTVSWYQQALGQGPQFIFQYYREEENGRGNFPPRFSGLQFPNYSSELNVNALELDDSALYLCASSGGAMRSGELFFGEGSRLTVL.